This T cell receptor beta chain was sequenced in a study of blood T cell repertoires in COVID-19. V shed 5 bases, J shed 5 bases, and the junction held 7 bases outside the gene matches. The CDR3 sequence is 14 residues long. Per germline, CDR1 LNHNV and CDR2 YYDKDF (reference sequence). TCRdb keeps only in-frame clones here, not all; method: immunoSEQ multiplex PCR. The sample contains roughly 140,000 clones, 85% of which appear only once. This clonotype was obtained from a woman aged 55-75 years with COVID-19, enrolled during active disease. This chain connects TRBV15 to TRBJ1-2; 8 bases line up with TRBD1. Sequencing was performed on peripheral blood. CDR3: CATSPTGAAYGYTF. CDR3 coding DNA: TGTGCCACCAGCCCGACAGGGGCCGCATATGGCTACACCTTC.